This T cell receptor (beta chain) was retrieved from a study of T cell responses to AZD1222 COVID-19 vaccine. The data were produced by immunoSEQ multiplex PCR, yet TCRdb's version contains in-frame clones alone and is incomplete. The data show some 120,000 clones, more than 85% seen once. Study outcomes and limitations: Seropositive at baseline were only a handful of AZD1222 recipients. Among the donors, most were white British and more were female, and clonal diversity was possibly underestimated. There were vaccine-associated CD4 TCRs across spike, dominant at 160-218 and 743-854. None of the repertoires were sampled until the peak T cell response had passed.

CDR3 length: 14 amino acids. CDR1 SGHRS and CDR2 YFSETQ come from the germline V gene. The V gene end was trimmed by 6 bases and the J gene end by 5 bases; junction bases not matched to a gene: 7. This clone was observed a few times. Its antigen is as yet unknown. The clonotype originates from an adult in good health. The material was peripheral blood, obtained on day 0 of MenACWY control vaccination. This chain joins TRBV5-1 and TRBJ2-7; 11 bases are a match to TRBD1. This chain's CDR3 is CASTPGTGGDEQYF. In DNA form, the CDR3 reads TGCGCCAGCACCCCCGGGACAGGGGGTGACGAGCAGTACTTC.